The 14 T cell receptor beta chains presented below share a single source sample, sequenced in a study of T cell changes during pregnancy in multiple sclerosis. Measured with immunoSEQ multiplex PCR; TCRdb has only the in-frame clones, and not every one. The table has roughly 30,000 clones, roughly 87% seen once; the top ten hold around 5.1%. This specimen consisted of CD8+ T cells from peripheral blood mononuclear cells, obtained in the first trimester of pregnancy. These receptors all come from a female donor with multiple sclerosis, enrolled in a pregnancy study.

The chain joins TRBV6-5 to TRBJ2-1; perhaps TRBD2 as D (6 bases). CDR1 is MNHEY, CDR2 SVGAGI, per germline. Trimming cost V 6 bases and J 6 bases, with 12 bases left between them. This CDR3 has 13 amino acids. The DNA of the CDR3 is TGTGCCAGCAGCCAACTAGCCGGCAATGAGCAGTTCTTC. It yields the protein CASSQLAGNEQFF.

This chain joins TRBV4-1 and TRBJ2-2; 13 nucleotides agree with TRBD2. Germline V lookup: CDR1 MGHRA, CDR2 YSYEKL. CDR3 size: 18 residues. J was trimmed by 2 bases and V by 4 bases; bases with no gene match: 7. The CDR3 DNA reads TGCGCCAGCAGCCCGTTGACTAGCGGGAGGTACAACACCGGGGAGCTGTTTTTT. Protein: CASSPLTSGRYNTGELFF.

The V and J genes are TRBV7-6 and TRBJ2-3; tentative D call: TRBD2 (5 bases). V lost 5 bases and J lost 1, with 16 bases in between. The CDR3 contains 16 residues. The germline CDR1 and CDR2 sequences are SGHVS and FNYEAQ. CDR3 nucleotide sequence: TGTGCCAGCAGCCCGGGGATTAGCGAAGGCACAGATACGCAGTATTTT. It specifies CASSPGISEGTDTQYF. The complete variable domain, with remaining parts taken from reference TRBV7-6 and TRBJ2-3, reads GAGVSQSPRYKVTKRGQDVALRCDPISGHVSLYWYRQALGQGPEFLTYFNYEAQQDKSGLPNDRFSAERPEGSISTLTIQRTEQRDSAMYRCASSPGISEGTDTQYFGPGTRLTVL.

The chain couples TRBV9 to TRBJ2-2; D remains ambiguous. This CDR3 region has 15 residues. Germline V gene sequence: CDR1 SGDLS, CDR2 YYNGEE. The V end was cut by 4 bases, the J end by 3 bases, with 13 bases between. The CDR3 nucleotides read TGTGCCAGCAGCCCTGGTGACTGGGACACCGGGGAGCTGTTTTTT. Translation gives CASSPGDWDTGELFF.

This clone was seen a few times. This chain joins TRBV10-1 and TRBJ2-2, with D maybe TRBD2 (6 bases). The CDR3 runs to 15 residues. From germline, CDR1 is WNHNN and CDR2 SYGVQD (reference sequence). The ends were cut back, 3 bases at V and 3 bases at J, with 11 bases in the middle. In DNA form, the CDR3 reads TGCGCCAGCAGTGATACTAGCTTAGACACCGGGGAGCTGTTTTTT. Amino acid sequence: CASSDTSLDTGELFF.

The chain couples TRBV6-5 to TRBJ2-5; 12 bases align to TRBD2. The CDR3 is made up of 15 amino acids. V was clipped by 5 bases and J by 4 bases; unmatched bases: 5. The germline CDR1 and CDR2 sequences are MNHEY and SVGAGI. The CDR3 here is CASSPTSGSSETQYF. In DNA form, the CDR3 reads TGTGCCAGCAGTCCGACTAGCGGGAGTTCAGAGACCCAGTACTTC.

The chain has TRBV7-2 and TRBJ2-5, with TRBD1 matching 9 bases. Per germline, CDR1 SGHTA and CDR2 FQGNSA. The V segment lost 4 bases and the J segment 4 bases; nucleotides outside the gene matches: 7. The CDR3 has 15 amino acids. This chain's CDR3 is CASSSSTGGRETQYF. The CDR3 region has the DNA TGTGCCAGCAGCTCGTCGACAGGGGGGAGAGAGACCCAGTACTTC.

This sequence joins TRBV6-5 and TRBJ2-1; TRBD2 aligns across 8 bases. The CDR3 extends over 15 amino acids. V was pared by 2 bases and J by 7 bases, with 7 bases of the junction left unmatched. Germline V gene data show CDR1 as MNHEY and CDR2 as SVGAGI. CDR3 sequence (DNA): TGTGCCAGCAGTTACGGGGGACTAGGTCTTAATGAGCAGTTCTTC. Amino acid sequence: CASSYGGLGLNEQFF.

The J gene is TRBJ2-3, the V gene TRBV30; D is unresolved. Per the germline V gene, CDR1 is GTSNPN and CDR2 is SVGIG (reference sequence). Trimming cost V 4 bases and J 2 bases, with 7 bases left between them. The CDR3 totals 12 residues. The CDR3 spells CAWTSNTDTQYF. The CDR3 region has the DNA TGTGCCTGGACCAGTAACACAGATACGCAGTATTTT.

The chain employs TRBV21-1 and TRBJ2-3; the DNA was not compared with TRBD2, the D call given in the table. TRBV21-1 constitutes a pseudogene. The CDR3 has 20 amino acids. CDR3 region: CASSSPRASGRKPSTDTQYF. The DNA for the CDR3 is TGTGCCAGCAGCTCCCCGAGGGCTAGCGGGAGGAAACCTAGCACAGATACGCAGTATTTT.

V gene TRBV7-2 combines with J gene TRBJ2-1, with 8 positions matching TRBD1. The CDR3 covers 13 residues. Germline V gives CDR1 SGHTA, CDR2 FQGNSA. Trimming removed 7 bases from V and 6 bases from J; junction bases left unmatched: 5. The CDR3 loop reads CASKTGDVNEQFF. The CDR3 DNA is TGTGCCAGCAAGACAGGGGACGTCAATGAGCAGTTCTTC.

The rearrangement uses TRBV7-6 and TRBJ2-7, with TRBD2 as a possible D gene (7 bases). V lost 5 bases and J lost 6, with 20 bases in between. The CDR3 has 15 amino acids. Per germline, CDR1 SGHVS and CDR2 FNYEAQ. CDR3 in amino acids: CASSPGGGTIVEQYF. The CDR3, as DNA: TGTGCCAGCAGCCCGGGGGGCGGGACTATCGTCGAGCAGTACTTC.

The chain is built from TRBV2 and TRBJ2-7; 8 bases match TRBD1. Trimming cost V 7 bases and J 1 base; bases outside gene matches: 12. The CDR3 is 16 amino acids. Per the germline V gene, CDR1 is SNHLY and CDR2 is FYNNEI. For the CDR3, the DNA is TGTGCCAGCACGGGTCTGGACAGGGCAGGGTCCTACGAGCAGTACTTC. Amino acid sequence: CASTGLDRAGSYEQYF.

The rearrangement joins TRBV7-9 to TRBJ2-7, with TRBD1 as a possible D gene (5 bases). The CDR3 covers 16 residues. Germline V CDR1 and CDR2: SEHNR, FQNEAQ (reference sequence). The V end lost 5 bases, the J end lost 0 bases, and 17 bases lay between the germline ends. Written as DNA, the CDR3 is TGTGCCAGCAGCAGTATTCAGGGCTCCCACTCCTACGAGCAGTACTTC. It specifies CASSSIQGSHSYEQYF.